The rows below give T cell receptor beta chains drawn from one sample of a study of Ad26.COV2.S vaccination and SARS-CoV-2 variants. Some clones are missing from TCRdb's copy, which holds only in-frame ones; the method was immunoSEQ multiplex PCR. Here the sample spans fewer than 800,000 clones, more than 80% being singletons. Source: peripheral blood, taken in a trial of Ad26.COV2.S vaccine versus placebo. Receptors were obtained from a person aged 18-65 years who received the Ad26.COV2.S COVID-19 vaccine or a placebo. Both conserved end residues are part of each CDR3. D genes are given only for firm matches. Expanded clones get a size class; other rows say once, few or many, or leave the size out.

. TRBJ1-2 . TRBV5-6 TGTGCCAGCAGCTTGGCGCAGGGCTATGGCTACACCTTC CASSLAQGYGYTF
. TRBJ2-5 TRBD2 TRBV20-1 TGCAGTGCTAGTATACGGACTAGCGGGAGGGCCAACCAAGAGACCCAGTACTTC CSASIRTSGRANQETQYF
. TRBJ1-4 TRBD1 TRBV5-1 TGCGCCAGCAGCTTATGGGACAGGGGGCGCGGTAATGAAAAACTGTTTTTT CASSLWDRGRGNEKLFF
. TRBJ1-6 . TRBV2 TGTGCCAGCAGTACCGAGGTTGATTCACCCCTCCACTTT CASSTEVDSPLHF
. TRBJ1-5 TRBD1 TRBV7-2 TGTGCCAGCAGCATCCGGGACAGGGGGCTCGATAGCAATCAGCCCCAGCATTTT CASSIRDRGLDSNQPQHF
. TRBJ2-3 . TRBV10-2 TGCGCCAGCAGTGATCGGGTCCCACATTGGACGCAGTATTTT CASSDRVPHWTQYF
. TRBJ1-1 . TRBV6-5 TGTGCCAGCATGCCCAGGGAAGCGAACACTGAAGCTTTCTTT CASMPREANTEAFF
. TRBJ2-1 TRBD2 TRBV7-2 TGTGCCAGCAGCTTAGAACTAGCGTACAATGAGCAGTTCTTC CASSLELAYNEQFF
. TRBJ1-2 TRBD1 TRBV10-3 TGTGCCATCAGTGAAGGGGACAGCTATGGCTACACCTTC CAISEGDSYGYTF
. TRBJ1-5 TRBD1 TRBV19 TGTGCCAGTAAGACCTGGGGACAGGGTGGCCAGCCCCAGCATTTT CASKTWGQGGQPQHF
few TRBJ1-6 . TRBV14 TGTGCCAGCAGTCCTCAAGGGCGCCTGAATTCACCCCTCCACTTT CASSPQGRLNSPLHF
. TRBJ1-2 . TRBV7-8 TGTGCCAGCAGCGCAAGACCAGGGGTTGCGGCTGGCTACACCTTC CASSARPGVAAGYTF
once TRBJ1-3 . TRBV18 TGTGCCAGCTCACCTTATACAGAGACTGGAAACACCATATATTTT CASSPYTETGNTIYF
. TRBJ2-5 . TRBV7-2 TGTGCCAGCAGCTTAGGCCTAGAGGGGACCCAGTACTTC CASSLGLEGTQYF
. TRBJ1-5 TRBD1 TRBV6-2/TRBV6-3 TGTGCCAGCAGCCCCGACAGGGGGCATCTTAGCAATCAGCCCCAGCATTTT CASSPDRGHLSNQPQHF
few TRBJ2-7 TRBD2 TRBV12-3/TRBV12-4 TGTGCCAGCAGTTTACAGCGGGAGAGCGAGCAGTACTTC CASSLQRESEQYF
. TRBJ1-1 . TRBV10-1 TGCGCCAGCAGTGAGTCGGGGGGCCTTGAAGCTTTCTTT CASSESGGLEAFF
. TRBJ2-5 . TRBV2 TGTGCCAGCAGTGAACGGACGAGGGAGACCCAGTACTTC CASSERTRETQYF
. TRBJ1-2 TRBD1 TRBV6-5 TGTGCCAGCAGTACAGGGGGAACTAACTATGGCTACACCTTC CASSTGGTNYGYTF
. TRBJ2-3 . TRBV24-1 TGTGCCACCAGTGCCACCGGGAGAAACACAGATACGCAGTATTTT CATSATGRNTDTQYF
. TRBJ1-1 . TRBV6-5 TGTGCCAGCCCGGGTTCTGTTGGGTCTGAAGCTTTCTTT CASPGSVGSEAFF
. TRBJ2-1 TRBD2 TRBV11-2 TGTGCCAGCAGCTTTTTTCCGACTAGCGGGAGGAATGAGCAGTTCTTC CASSFFPTSGRNEQFF